This record looks at one T cell receptor (beta chain) sequence and its context. In the original processing: Estimation of nucleated cell counts was performed using reference gene primer amplification. TCRdb's copy holds only in-frame clones and misses some; the assay was immunoSEQ multiplex PCR. V, J and clone size are taken as reported in that table, and D and trimming were inferred from the DNA itself. The repertoire consists of approximately 170,000 clones, with about 83% occurring once and the leading ten covering 2.5% to 3%. This sample is drawn from a study of blood T cell repertoires in COVID-19. Study in general: COVID-19 samples from acute and convalescent phases originated in the United States, Italy and Spain.

V lost 6 bases and J 9 bases, leaving 12 bases between the germline ends. CDR1 is KGHSH and CDR2 is LQKENI in the germline V gene. CDR3 length equals 12 residues. Seattle patients were enrolled during active infection and followed longitudinally. The chain carries TRBV18 and TRBJ2-1; a weak D match, TRBD1 (5 bases). Source material: peripheral blood. The clonotype was recovered from an elderly woman with COVID-19, enrolled during active disease. The CDR3 DNA reads TGTGCCAGCTCGGGCAGGGTGGGTGAGCAGTTCTTC. As protein: CASSGRVGEQFF.